These 29 T cell receptor beta chains were all obtained from the same sample, sequenced in a study of T cell responses to AZD1222 COVID-19 vaccine. Clones were read by immunoSEQ multiplex PCR, and TCRdb kept only the in-frame ones, dropping some. The sample comprises some 130,000 clones, 90% to 95% of which are singletons, and over 2.5% rests with the top ten. Source: peripheral blood, taken on day 0 of AZD1222 vaccination. Receptors originate from an adult in good health.

The CDR3 sequence: CASSQGGGGYGYTF. The CDR3 DNA reads TGCGCCAGCAGCCAAGGAGGGGGCGGTTATGGCTACACCTTC. The J gene is TRBJ1-2, the V gene TRBV4-3; the match to TRBD1 covers 7 bases. The CDR3 extends over 14 amino acids. With 1 base clipped from V and 5 bases from J, the junction kept 4 bases outside the gene matches. The germline V gene has CDR1 LGHNA and CDR2 YSLEER.

This clone was detected only once. The chain couples TRBV5-1 to TRBJ1-4; no clear D. The V and J ends lost 2 bases and 3 bases respectively, with 14 bases between them. This CDR3 is 16 amino acids long. Germline lookup yields CDR1 SGHRS and CDR2 YFSETQ. CDR3 sequence (DNA): TGCGCCAGCAGCTTAGGCAGGCAAATGGCTAATGAAAAACTGTTTTTT. Translated: CASSLGRQMANEKLFF.

This chain joins TRBV5-4 and TRBJ1-2, with D possibly being TRBD1 (6 bases). Trimming took 3 bases from V and 5 from J, leaving 11 bases between them. Germline V gene lookup returns CDR1 SGHNT and CDR2 YYREEE (reference sequence). The CDR3 extends over 13 amino acids. This CDR3 is CASSYERGYGYTF. The CDR3 region has the DNA TGTGCCAGCAGCTATGAAAGGGGGTATGGCTACACCTTC.

The chain joins TRBV7-9 to TRBJ2-7, with D possibly TRBD1 on 6 matching bases. The CDR3 sequence is 12 residues long. The ends were cut back, 6 bases at V and 5 bases at J, with 11 bases in the middle. In germline, CDR1 is SEHNR, CDR2 FQNEAQ (reference sequence). CDR3 sequence reads: CASRQTGNEQYF. CDR3 bases: TGTGCCAGCAGACAAACAGGGAACGAGCAGTACTTC.

The CDR3 region is CASSDLGSDRDEQYF. The DNA for the CDR3 is TGTGCCAGCAGTGATCTAGGCTCGGATCGCGACGAGCAGTACTTC. The rearrangement joins TRBV25-1 to TRBJ2-7; D gene unclear. V was pared by 3 bases and J by 5 bases, with 17 bases between. Germline V gene lookup returns CDR1 MGHDK and CDR2 SYGVNS. The CDR3 sequence is 15 residues long.

The chain employs TRBV5-3 and TRBJ2-7, with TRBD1 as a possible D gene (6 bases). TRBV5-3 is filed as an ORF, its function uncertain. Trimming left V 0 bases short and J 0 bases short, with 10 bases between. This CDR3 region has 15 residues. DNA of the CDR3: TGTGCCAGAAGCTTGGGGCAGGGGACCTCCTACGAGCAGTACTTC. Amino acid sequence: CARSLGQGTSYEQYF.

This rearrangement joins TRBV14 to TRBJ1-2, with no clear D. The length of the CDR3 is 14 residues. Trimming cost V 4 bases and J 2 bases, with 11 bases left between them. The germline CDR1 and CDR2 sequences are SGHDN and FVKESK. The CDR3 DNA sequence: TGTGCCAGCAGCCTTAAGATTGCCAACTATGGCTACACCTTC. Amino acids: CASSLKIANYGYTF.

The chain employs TRBV14 and TRBJ2-1; D is unresolved. Between the trimmed V and J ends, which lost 1 base and 8 bases, there was a span of 9 bases. The CDR3 has 13 residues. Per germline, CDR1 SGHDN and CDR2 FVKESK. CDR3 DNA: TGTGCCAGCAGCCAAGCGGGTGTACATGAGCAGTTCTTC. Encoded protein: CASSQAGVHEQFF.

The chain carries TRBV5-1 and TRBJ2-2, with 12 nucleotides matching TRBD2. The V gene end was trimmed by 4 bases and the J gene end by 1 base; junction bases not matched to a gene: 8. Germline-derived CDR1 and CDR2 are SGHRS and YFSETQ. The CDR3 extends over 18 amino acids. The CDR3 here is CASSLGGGLAGNTGELFF. CDR3 DNA: TGCGCCAGCAGCCTAGGTGGGGGACTAGCGGGGAACACCGGGGAGCTGTTTTTT.

The chain combines TRBV5-8 with TRBJ1-1; D gene unclear. The CDR3 spans 13 residues. The V gene lost 1 base and the J gene lost 7 bases, with 11 bases spanning the gap. Per germline, CDR1 SGHTS and CDR2 YDEGEE. The CDR3 spells CASSLRTYSEAFF. The CDR3 region has the DNA TGTGCCAGCAGCTTGAGGACCTACAGTGAAGCTTTCTTT.

The chain combines TRBV12-5 with TRBJ2-1; D ambiguous. The CDR3 length is 16 residues. V was shortened by 0 bases and J by 7 bases, with 16 bases between the two germline ends. Germline CDR1 LGHNT, CDR2 FRNRAP. CDR3 protein: CASGLVIGRLGNEQFF. The CDR3 region has the DNA TGTGCTAGTGGTTTGGTAATAGGCAGGCTAGGGAATGAGCAGTTCTTC.

The chain is built from TRBV9 and TRBJ1-3; D is uncertain. This CDR3 comprises 15 residues. Germline CDR1 SGDLS, CDR2 YYNGEE. Trimming shortened V by 0 bases and J by 5 bases, and 12 bases separated the two germline ends. CDR3 amino acids: CASSVVPGGRNTIYF. CDR3 DNA: TGTGCCAGCAGCGTAGTACCGGGAGGGCGAAACACCATATATTTT.

J is TRBJ1-2 and V is TRBV6-6; D is possibly TRBD1 (5 bases). Trimming removed 7 bases from V and 0 bases from J, with 6 bases in between. This CDR3 is built from 12 residues. CDR1 is MNHNY, CDR2 SVGAGI, per germline (reference sequence). The CDR3 protein is CASTGTNYGYTF. CDR3 DNA: TGTGCCAGCACAGGGACTAACTATGGCTACACCTTC.

This CDR3 is CASSMGAPYGYTF. The CDR3 bases are TGTGCCAGTAGTATGGGAGCCCCTTATGGCTACACCTTC. The chain has TRBV19 and TRBJ1-2; unclear D gene. This CDR3 has 13 amino acids. Deletions cut 3 bases from V and 5 bases from J, with 10 bases between. CDR1 LNHDA and CDR2 SQIVND come from the germline V gene (reference sequence).

This clone was observed once. This sequence joins TRBV7-6 and TRBJ2-7; TRBD1 or TRBD2 may be the D gene (6 bases each). V dropped 2 bases and J dropped 2 bases, with 22 bases sitting between them. The CDR3 contains 18 residues. Germline V gene sequence: CDR1 SGHVS, CDR2 FNYEAQ. The CDR3: CASSLRAGEPSETYEQYF. The CDR3 region has the DNA TGTGCCAGCAGCTTAAGGGCAGGGGAACCTAGCGAGACCTACGAGCAGTACTTC.

The V and J genes are TRBV30 and TRBJ1-1; possible D gene TRBD1, 5 bases. The CDR3 covers 13 residues. From germline, CDR1 is GTSNPN and CDR2 SVGIG (reference sequence). V was cut by 0 bases and J by 4 bases, with 9 bases left in between. CDR3 amino acids: CAWSVTGITEAFF. In DNA form, the CDR3 reads TGTGCCTGGAGTGTAACAGGCATCACTGAAGCTTTCTTT. Variable domain in full (rest from reference TRBV30 and TRBJ1-1): SQTIHQWPATLVQPVGSPLSLECTVEGTSNPNLYWYRQAAGRGLQLLFYSVGIGQISSEVPQNLSASRPQDRQFILSSKKLLLSDSGFYLCAWSVTGITEAFFGQGTRLTVV.

The V gene is TRBV6-6, the J gene TRBJ1-2; a possible D gene is TRBD1 (5 bases). Germline loops: CDR1 MNHNY, CDR2 SVGAGI (reference sequence). V shed 5 bases and J shed 12 bases, with 13 bases lying between them. The CDR3 sequence is 11 residues long. The CDR3 sequence is CASSDSRINTF. DNA for the CDR3: TGTGCCAGCAGTGACAGCCGAATTAACACCTTC.

The chain carries TRBV9 and TRBJ2-7; no definite D call. The V gene's germline CDR1 is SGDLS and CDR2 YYNGEE. This CDR3 spans 13 amino acids. Trimming pared 0 bases from V and 5 bases from J, leaving 9 bases between. The CDR3, as DNA: TGTGCCAGCAGCGTAGCCAATAGCAACGAGCAGTACTTC. Amino acid sequence: CASSVANSNEQYF.

V gene TRBV10-3 combines with J gene TRBJ1-1, with D unclear. The CDR3 is 14 amino acids. Germline CDR1 is ENHRY and CDR2 is SYGVKD. V was cut by 3 bases and J by 1 base, with 9 bases left in between. CDR3 in amino acids: CAISDLAANTEAFF. In DNA, the CDR3 is TGTGCCATCAGTGATCTGGCGGCGAACACTGAAGCTTTCTTT.

The chain couples TRBV7-2 to TRBJ2-7; maybe TRBD2 (5 bases). With 3 bases removed from V and 0 bases from J, the gap between germline ends came to 9 bases. The CDR3 extends over 14 amino acids. From germline, CDR1 is SGHTA and CDR2 FQGNSA. Written as DNA, the CDR3 is TGTGCCAGCAGCTTTAGCGTTTACTCCTACGAGCAGTACTTC. Its translation is CASSFSVYSYEQYF.

This clone appeared once. The chain has TRBV11-2 and TRBJ2-2; no clear D. V was shortened by 1 base and J by 6 bases, with 6 bases between the two germline ends. Germline V gene lookup returns CDR1 SGHAT and CDR2 FQNNGV. The CDR3 has 13 amino acids. CDR3 sequence (DNA): TGTGCCAGCAGCTTAGCAGGCCCCGGGGAGCTGTTTTTT. This codes for CASSLAGPGELFF.

This clone was recorded once. V usage is TRBV19 and J usage is TRBJ1-5, with D maybe TRBD1 (5 bases). Germline lookup yields CDR1 LNHDA and CDR2 SQIVND (reference sequence). This CDR3 spans 13 amino acids. The V and J ends lost 5 bases and 7 bases respectively, with 12 bases between them. This CDR3 reads CASSRQLRQPQHF. As DNA, the CDR3 is TGTGCCAGTAGTCGACAGCTCCGCCAGCCCCAGCATTTT. The full variable domain, its missing parts supplied by reference TRBV19 and TRBJ1-5, is DGGITQSPKYLFRKEGQNVTLSCEQNLNHDAMYWYRQDPGQGLRLIYYSQIVNDFQKGDIAEGYSVSREKKESFPLTVTSAQKNPTAFYLCASSRQLRQPQHFGDGTRLSIL.

This chain links TRBV27 with TRBJ1-4; 7 bases match TRBD1. With V trimmed by 6 bases and J by 3 bases, 4 bases remained unmatched. The CDR3 has 14 amino acids. From germline, CDR1 is MNHEY and CDR2 SMNVEV (reference sequence). The CDR3 nucleotides read TGTGCCAGCAGACGCAGGGGGGCTAATGAAAAACTGTTTTTT. It yields the protein CASRRRGANEKLFF.

The J gene is TRBJ1-1, the V gene TRBV11-2; D unclear. Trimming shortened V by 1 base and J by 13 bases, and 13 bases separated the two germline ends. The germline V gene has CDR1 SGHAT and CDR2 FQNNGV. The CDR3 loop spans 12 amino acids. This CDR3 is CASSLGGGLGFF. In DNA form, the CDR3 reads TGTGCCAGCAGCTTAGGAGGCGGGCTGGGTTTCTTT. Based on the CDR3 plus reference TRBV11-2 and TRBJ1-1, the full variable domain is EAGVAQSPRYKIIEKRQSVAFWCNPISGHATLYWYQQILGQGPKLLIQFQNNGVVDDSQLPKDRFSAERLKGVDSTLKIQPAKLEDSAVYLCASSLGGGLGFFGQGTRLTVV.

The V and J genes are TRBV30 and TRBJ1-3, with unresolved D. Germline loops: CDR1 GTSNPN, CDR2 SVGIG (reference sequence). This CDR3 is 13 amino acids long. The germline V and J ends were trimmed by 2 bases and 0 bases, with 5 bases remaining between them. In nucleotides, the CDR3 is TGTGCCTGGAGTCGTAGCTCTGGAAACACCATATATTTT. This translates into CAWSRSSGNTIYF. Full variable domain (rest looked up from reference TRBV30 and TRBJ1-3): SQTIHQWPATLVQPVGSPLSLECTVEGTSNPNLYWYRQAAGRGLQLLFYSVGIGQISSEVPQNLSASRPQDRQFILSSKKLLLSDSGFYLCAWSRSSGNTIYFGEGSWLTVV.

The chain uses TRBV30 and TRBJ2-3, with D perhaps matching TRBD2 (6 bases). The CDR3 totals 14 residues. Germline values: CDR1 GTSNPN, CDR2 SVGIG (reference sequence). Trimming stripped 3 bases from V and 11 bases from J, with 21 bases between. CDR3 sequence reads: CAWSASNLATWQYF. Written as DNA, the CDR3 is TGTGCCTGGAGCGCCTCAAACCTAGCGACGTGGCAGTATTTT.

This clone was counted only a few times. The rearrangement joins TRBV7-9 to TRBJ2-7; unclear D gene. This CDR3 spans 12 amino acids. V shed 5 bases and J shed 2 bases, with 7 bases lying between them. Germline CDR1 is SEHNR and CDR2 is FQNEAQ (reference sequence). CDR3 residues: CASSETAYEQYF. In nucleotides, the CDR3 is TGTGCCAGCAGCGAAACGGCCTACGAGCAGTACTTC. Together with reference TRBV7-9 and TRBJ2-7, the CDR3 gives the full variable domain: DTGVSQNPRHKITKRGQNVTFRCDPISEHNRLYWYRQTLGQGPEFLTYFQNEAQLEKSRLLSDRFSAERPKGSFSTLEIQRTEQGDSAMYLCASSETAYEQYFGPGTRLTVT.

The CDR3, as DNA: TGTGCCAGCAGTGAAGGTTCTTTCGACGGGAATCAGCCCCAGCATTTT. Protein product: CASSEGSFDGNQPQHF. The chain links TRBV2 to TRBJ1-5; D uncertain. The V gene's germline CDR1 is SNHLY and CDR2 FYNNEI. V lost 1 base and J lost 4, with 14 bases in between. CDR3 length equals 16 residues.

The chain is built from TRBV5-6 and TRBJ2-1, with D possibly being TRBD2 (6 bases). With 5 bases removed from V and 1 base from J, the gap between germline ends came to 13 bases. Germline lookup yields CDR1 SGHDT and CDR2 YYEEEE. This CDR3 region has 15 residues. As DNA, the CDR3 is TGTGCCAGCAGTCTGGGTGGGACTTCCTACAATGAGCAGTTCTTC. Its protein product is CASSLGGTSYNEQFF.